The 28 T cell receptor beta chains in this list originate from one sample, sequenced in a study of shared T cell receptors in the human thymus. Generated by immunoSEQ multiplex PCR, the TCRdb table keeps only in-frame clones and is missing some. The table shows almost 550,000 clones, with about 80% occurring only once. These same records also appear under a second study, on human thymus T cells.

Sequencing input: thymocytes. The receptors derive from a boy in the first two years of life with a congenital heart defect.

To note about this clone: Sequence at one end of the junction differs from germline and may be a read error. The CDR3 reads CASSLKTSRHDF. Here the CDR3 DNA reads TGTGCCAGCAGCTTGAAGACTAGCCGGCACGATTTT. V usage is TRBV5-4 and J usage is TRBJ2-3, with 7 nucleotides matching TRBD2. The germline CDR1 and CDR2 sequences are SGHNT and YYREEE (reference sequence). The CDR3 is 12 amino acids.

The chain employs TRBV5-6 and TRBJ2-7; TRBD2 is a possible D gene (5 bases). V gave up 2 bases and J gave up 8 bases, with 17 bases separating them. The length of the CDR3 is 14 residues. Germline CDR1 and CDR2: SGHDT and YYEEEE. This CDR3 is CASSLSGSGTQQYF. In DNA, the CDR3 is TGTGCCAGCAGCTTATCGGGGAGTGGAACTCAGCAGTACTTC.

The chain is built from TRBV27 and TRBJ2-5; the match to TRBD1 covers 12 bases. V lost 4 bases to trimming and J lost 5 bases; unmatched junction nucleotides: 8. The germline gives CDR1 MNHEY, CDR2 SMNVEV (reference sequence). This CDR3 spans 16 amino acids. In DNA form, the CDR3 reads TGTGCCAGCAGTTCTAGGTGGGACAGGGGGCGGGAGACCCAGTACTTC. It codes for CASSSRWDRGRETQYF.

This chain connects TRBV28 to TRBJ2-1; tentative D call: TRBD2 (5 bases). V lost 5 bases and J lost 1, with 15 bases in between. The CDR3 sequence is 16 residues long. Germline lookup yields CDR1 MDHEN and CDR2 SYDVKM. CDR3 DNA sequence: TGTGCCAGCAGTGACGGACTGTGGAGGTCCTACAATGAGCAGTTCTTC. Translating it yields CASSDGLWRSYNEQFF.

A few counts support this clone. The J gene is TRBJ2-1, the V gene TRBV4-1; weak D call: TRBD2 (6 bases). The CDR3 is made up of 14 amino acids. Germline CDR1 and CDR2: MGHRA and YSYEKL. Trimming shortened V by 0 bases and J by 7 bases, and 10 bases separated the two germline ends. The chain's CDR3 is CASSQDGRGNEQFF. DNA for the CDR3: TGCGCCAGCAGCCAAGATGGCCGGGGGAATGAGCAGTTCTTC.

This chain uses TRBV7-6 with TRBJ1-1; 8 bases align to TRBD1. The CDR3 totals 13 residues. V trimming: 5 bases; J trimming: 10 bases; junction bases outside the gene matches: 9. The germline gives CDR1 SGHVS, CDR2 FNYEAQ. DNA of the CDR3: TGTGCCAGCAGCCAAAGGGACAGGCATGGAGCTTTCTTT. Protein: CASSQRDRHGAFF. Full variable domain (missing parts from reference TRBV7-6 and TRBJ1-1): GAGVSQSPRYKVTKRGQDVALRCDPISGHVSLYWYRQALGQGPEFLTYFNYEAQQDKSGLPNDRFSAERPEGSISTLTIQRTEQRDSAMYRCASSQRDRHGAFFGQGTRLTVV.

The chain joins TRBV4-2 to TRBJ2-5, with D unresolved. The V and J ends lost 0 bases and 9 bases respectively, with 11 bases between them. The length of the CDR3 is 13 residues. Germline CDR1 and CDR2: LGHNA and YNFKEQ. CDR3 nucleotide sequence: TGTGCCAGCAGCCAAGATGAGGAGATGGCCCAGTACTTC. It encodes CASSQDEEMAQYF.

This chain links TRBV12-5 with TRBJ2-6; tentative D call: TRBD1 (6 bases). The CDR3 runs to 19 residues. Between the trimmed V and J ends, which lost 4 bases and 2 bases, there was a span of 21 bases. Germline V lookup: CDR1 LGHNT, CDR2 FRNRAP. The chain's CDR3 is CASGSRKQGSSTGANVLTF. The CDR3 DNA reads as TGTGCTAGTGGTTCCCGGAAACAGGGATCCTCCACTGGGGCCAACGTCCTGACTTTC.

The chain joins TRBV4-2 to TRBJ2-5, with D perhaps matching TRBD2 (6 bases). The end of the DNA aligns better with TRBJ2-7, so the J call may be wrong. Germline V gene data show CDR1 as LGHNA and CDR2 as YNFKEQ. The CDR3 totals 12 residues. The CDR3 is CASSQAGDEQYF. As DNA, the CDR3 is TGTGCCAGCAGCCAAGCGGGGGACGAGCAGTACTTC.

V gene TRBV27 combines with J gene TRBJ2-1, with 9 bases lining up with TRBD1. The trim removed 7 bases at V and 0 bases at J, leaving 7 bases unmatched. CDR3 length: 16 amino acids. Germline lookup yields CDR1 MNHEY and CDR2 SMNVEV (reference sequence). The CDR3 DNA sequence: TGTGCCAGCAAACGGACAGGGGATCTCTCCTACAATGAGCAGTTCTTC. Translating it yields CASKRTGDLSYNEQFF.

The CDR3 region has the DNA TGCGCCAGCAGCCAAGACGAACTAGCCGGCACAGATACGCAGTATTTT. It codes for CASSQDELAGTDTQYF. The V and J genes are TRBV4-3 and TRBJ2-3; TRBD2 might be the D (6 bases). This CDR3 has 16 amino acids. CDR1 is LGHNA, CDR2 YSLEER, per germline. The V and J ends lost 0 bases and 1 base respectively, with 11 bases between them.

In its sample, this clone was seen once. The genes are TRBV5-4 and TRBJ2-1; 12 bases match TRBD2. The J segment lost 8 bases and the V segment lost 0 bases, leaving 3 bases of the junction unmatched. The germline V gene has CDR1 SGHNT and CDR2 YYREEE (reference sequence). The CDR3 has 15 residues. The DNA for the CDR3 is TGTGCCAGCAGCTTGGAACTAGCGGGAGGCGATGAGCAGTTCTTC. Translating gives CASSLELAGGDEQFF.

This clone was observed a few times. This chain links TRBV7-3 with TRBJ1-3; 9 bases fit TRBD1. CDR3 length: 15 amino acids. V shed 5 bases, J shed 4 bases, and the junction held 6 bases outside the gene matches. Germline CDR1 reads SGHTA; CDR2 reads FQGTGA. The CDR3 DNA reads TGTGCCAGCAGCCCACGGACAGGGGTCGGAAACACCATATATTTT. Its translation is CASSPRTGVGNTIYF.

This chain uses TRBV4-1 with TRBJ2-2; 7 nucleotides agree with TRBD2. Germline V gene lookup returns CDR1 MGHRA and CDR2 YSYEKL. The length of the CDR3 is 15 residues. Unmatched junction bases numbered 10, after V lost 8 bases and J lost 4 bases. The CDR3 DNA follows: TGCGCCAGCGCGCCAACTAGCGTCAGCACCGGGGAGCTGTTTTTT. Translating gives CASAPTSVSTGELFF.

The CDR3 region is CASSFGRGIAEAFF. In nucleotides, the CDR3 is TGTGCCAGCAGCTTTGGCAGGGGTATCGCTGAAGCTTTCTTT. J is TRBJ1-1 and V is TRBV5-6, with a possible D match to TRBD1 (6 bases). Deletions cut 2 bases from V and 6 bases from J, with 14 bases between. This CDR3 is built from 14 residues. Per germline, CDR1 SGHDT and CDR2 YYEEEE. Complete variable domain (other parts from reference TRBV5-6 and TRBJ1-1): DAGVTQSPTHLIKTRGQQVTLRCSPKSGHDTVSWYQQALGQGPQFIFQYYEEEERQRGNFPDRFSGHQFPNYSSELNVNALLLGDSALYLCASSFGRGIAEAFFGQGTRLTVV.

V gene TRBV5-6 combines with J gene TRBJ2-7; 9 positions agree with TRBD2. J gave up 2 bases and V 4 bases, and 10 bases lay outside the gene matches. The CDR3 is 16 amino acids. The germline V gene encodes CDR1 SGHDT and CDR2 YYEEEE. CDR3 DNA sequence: TGTGCCAGCAGCCTGGGGGGTGCGGGGGGGGCCTACGAGCAGTACTTC. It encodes CASSLGGAGGAYEQYF. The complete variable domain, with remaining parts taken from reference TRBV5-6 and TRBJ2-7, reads DAGVTQSPTHLIKTRGQQVTLRCSPKSGHDTVSWYQQALGQGPQFIFQYYEEEERQRGNFPDRFSGHQFPNYSSELNVNALLLGDSALYLCASSLGGAGGAYEQYFGPGTRLTVT.

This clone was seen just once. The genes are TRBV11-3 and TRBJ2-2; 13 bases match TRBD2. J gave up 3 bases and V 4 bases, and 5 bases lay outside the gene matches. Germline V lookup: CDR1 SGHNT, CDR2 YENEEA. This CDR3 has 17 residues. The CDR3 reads CASSSTSGRTYTGELFF. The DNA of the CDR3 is TGTGCCAGCAGCTCGACTAGCGGGAGGACCTACACCGGGGAGCTGTTTTTT.

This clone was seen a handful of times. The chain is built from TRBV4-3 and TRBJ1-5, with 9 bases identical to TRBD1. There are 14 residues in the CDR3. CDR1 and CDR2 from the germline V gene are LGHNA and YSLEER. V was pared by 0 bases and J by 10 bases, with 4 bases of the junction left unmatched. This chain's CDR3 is CASSQDDRGGPQHF. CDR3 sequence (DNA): TGCGCCAGCAGCCAAGATGACAGGGGGGGCCCCCAGCATTTT.

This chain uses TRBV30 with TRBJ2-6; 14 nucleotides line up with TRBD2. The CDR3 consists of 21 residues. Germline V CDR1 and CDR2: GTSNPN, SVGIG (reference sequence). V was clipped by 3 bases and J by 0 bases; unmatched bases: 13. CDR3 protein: CAWRSRLAGGPRSSGANVLTF. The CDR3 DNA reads TGTGCCTGGAGGTCCAGACTAGCGGGAGGGCCAAGGAGCTCTGGGGCCAACGTCCTGACTTTC.

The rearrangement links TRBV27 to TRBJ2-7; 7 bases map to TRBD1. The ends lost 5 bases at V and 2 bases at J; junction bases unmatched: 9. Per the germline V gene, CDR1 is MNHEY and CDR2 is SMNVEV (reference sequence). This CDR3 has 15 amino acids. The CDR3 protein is CASSRETGSTYEQYF. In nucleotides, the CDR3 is TGTGCCAGCAGTCGAGAGACAGGGTCAACCTACGAGCAGTACTTC.

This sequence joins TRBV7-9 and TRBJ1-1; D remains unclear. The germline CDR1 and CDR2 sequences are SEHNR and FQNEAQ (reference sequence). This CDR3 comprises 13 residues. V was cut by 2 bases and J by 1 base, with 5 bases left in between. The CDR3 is CASSLWANTEAFF. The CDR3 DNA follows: TGTGCCAGCAGCTTATGGGCGAACACTGAAGCTTTCTTT.

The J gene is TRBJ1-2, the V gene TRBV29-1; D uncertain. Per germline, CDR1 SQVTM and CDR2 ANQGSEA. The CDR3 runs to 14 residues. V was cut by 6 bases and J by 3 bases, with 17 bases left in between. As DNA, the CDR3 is TGCAGCGTCCTGACACCCAACTTTGACTATGGCTACACCTTC. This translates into CSVLTPNFDYGYTF.

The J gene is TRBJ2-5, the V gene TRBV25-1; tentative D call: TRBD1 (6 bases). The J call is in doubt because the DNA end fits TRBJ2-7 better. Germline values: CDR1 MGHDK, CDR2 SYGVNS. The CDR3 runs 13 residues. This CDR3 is CASSPAPRGEQYF. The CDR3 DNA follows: TGTGCCAGCAGTCCTGCCCCCAGGGGCGAGCAGTACTTC.

CDR3 nucleotide sequence: TGTGCCAGCAGTCCCCATAAGCGGACAGGGGACGACAATGAGCAGTTCTTC. Protein sequence: CASSPHKRTGDDNEQFF. J is TRBJ2-1 and V is TRBV28; TRBD1 matches 9 bases. V was pared by 5 bases and J by 5 bases, with 13 bases of the junction left unmatched. This CDR3 is built from 17 residues. Looked up from germline, CDR1 is MDHEN and CDR2 is SYDVKM.

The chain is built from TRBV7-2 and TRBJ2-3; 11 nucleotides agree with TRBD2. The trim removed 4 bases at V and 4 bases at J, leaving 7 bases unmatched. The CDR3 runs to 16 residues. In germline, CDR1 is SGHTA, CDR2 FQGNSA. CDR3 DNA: TGTGCCAGCAGCTGGGAACTAGCGGGGGACGCAGATACGCAGTATTTT. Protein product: CASSWELAGDADTQYF.

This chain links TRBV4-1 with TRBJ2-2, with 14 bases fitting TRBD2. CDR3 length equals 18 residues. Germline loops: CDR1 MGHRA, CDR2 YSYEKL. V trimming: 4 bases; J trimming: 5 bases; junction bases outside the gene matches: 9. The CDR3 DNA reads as TGCGCCAGCAGCCTCATCCCCGGGACTAGCGGGAGTACCGGGGAGCTGTTTTTT. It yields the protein CASSLIPGTSGSTGELFF.

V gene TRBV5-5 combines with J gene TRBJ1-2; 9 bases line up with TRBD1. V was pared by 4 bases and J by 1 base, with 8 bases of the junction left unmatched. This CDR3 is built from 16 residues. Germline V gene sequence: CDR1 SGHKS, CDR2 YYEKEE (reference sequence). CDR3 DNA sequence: TGTGCCAGCAGCCGTTCGACAGGGGGATTTAACTATGGCTACACCTTC. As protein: CASSRSTGGFNYGYTF.

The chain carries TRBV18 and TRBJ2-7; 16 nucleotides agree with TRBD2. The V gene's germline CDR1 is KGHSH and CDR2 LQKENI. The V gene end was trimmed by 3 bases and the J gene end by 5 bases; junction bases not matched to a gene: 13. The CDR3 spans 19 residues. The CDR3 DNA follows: TGTGCCAGCTCACCTATCCCGGGACTAGCGGGAGGGTTTGGCAACGAGCAGTACTTC. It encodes CASSPIPGLAGGFGNEQYF. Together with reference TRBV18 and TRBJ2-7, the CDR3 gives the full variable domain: NAGVMQNPRHLVRRRGQEARLRCSPMKGHSHVYWYRQLPEEGLKFMVYLQKENIIDESGMPKERFSAEFPKEGPSILRIQQVVRGDSAAYFCASSPIPGLAGGFGNEQYFGPGTRLTVT.